The present T cell receptor beta chain was sequenced within a study of blood T cell repertoires in COVID-19. The wider study: From T cells, B-cell-depleted T cells, or PBMCs came the material, which was cDNA or gDNA.

Some clones are missing from TCRdb's copy, which holds only in-frame ones; the method was immunoSEQ multiplex PCR. The table records 270,000 or so clones, more than 70% of them present only once. J lost 6 bases, V lost 6 bases, and 14 bases had no gene match. The CDR3 sequence is 17 residues long. Germline CDR1 is MNHEY and CDR2 is SMNVEV (reference sequence). Allocation to cohorts depended on clinical history reported by the participants. The V call is TRBV27, the J call TRBJ2-7, with TRBD2 identical over 13 bases. The sequencing input was PBMCs or T cells enriched from blood (not recorded which). The sequence was obtained from a middle-aged woman with acute COVID-19. The CDR3 sequence: CASSRILAGGPEPEQYF. CDR3 nucleotides: TGTGCCAGCAGCCGGATACTAGCGGGAGGGCCAGAACCCGAGCAGTACTTC.